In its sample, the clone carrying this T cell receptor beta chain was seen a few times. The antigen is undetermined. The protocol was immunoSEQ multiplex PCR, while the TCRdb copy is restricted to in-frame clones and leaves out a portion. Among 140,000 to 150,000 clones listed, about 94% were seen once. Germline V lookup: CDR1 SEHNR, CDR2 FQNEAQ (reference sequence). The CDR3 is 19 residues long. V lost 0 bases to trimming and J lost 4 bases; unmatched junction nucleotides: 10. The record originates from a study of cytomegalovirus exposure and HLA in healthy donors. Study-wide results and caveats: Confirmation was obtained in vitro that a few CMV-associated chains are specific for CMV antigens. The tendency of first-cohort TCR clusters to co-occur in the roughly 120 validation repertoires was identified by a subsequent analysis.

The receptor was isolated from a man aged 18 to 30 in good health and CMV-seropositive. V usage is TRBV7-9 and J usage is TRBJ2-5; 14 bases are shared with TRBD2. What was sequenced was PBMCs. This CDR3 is CASSLAGLAGDLYGETQYF. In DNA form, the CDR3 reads TGTGCCAGCAGCTTAGCGGGACTAGCGGGAGATCTCTACGGAGAGACCCAGTACTTC.